The 25 T cell receptor beta chains below come from one sample, sequenced in a study of T cell changes during pregnancy in multiple sclerosis. Assay: immunoSEQ multiplex PCR; the TCRdb copy retains only in-frame clones and omits some. Here the sample spans some 70,000 clones, less than 90% being singletons. Sequenced material: peripheral blood, taken before pregnancy. All receptors come from a female donor with multiple sclerosis, enrolled in a pregnancy study.

The rearrangement uses TRBV19 and TRBJ2-2; 10 bases align to TRBD1. CDR1 is LNHDA and CDR2 is SQIVND in the germline V gene (reference sequence). CDR3 length: 16 amino acids. V dropped 2 bases and J dropped 4; count of bases not matched to a gene: 4. This CDR3 reads CASSIIGTGVTGELFF. The CDR3 DNA sequence: TGTGCCAGTAGTATAATCGGGACAGGGGTCACCGGGGAGCTGTTTTTT.

The sample holds one count of this clone. The rearrangement links TRBV6-6 to TRBJ2-5; D not resolved. Trimming removed 5 bases from V and 5 bases from J, with 6 bases in between. Germline V gene lookup returns CDR1 MNHNY and CDR2 SVGAGI (reference sequence). The CDR3 runs to 11 residues. This CDR3 reads CASSTSETQYF. DNA for the CDR3: TGTGCCAGCAGTACCAGTGAGACCCAGTACTTC.

V is TRBV5-1 and J is TRBJ2-2; 9 bases map to TRBD1. CDR3 length equals 14 residues. Germline loops: CDR1 SGHRS, CDR2 YFSETQ. Trimming removed 9 bases from V and 4 bases from J; junction bases left unmatched: 7. This CDR3 is CATQEGQGTGELFF. DNA for the CDR3: TGCGCCACCCAAGAGGGACAGGGCACCGGGGAGCTGTTTTTT. The complete variable domain, with remaining parts taken from reference TRBV5-1 and TRBJ2-2, reads KAGVTQTPRYLIKTRGQQVTLSCSPISGHRSVSWYQQTPGQGLQFLFEYFSETQRNKGNFPGRFSGRQFSNSRSEMNVSTLELGDSALYLCATQEGQGTGELFFGEGSRLTVL.

CDR3 nucleotide sequence: TGTGCCAGTAGTCGGGACAGGGCGCTAGAGACCCAGTACTTC. This codes for CASSRDRALETQYF. This chain uses TRBV19 with TRBJ2-5; the match to TRBD1 covers 9 bases. Trimming cost V 5 bases and J 4 bases; bases outside gene matches: 5. The germline V gene encodes CDR1 LNHDA and CDR2 SQIVND (reference sequence). CDR3 size: 14 residues.

The chain couples TRBV5-1 to TRBJ2-5; unclear D gene. CDR3 size: 14 residues. In germline, CDR1 is SGHRS, CDR2 YFSETQ. Trimming removed 0 bases from V and 0 bases from J, with 6 bases in between. DNA for the CDR3: TGCGCCAGCAGCTTGGTAAACAACCAAGAGACCCAGTACTTC. It encodes CASSLVNNQETQYF. Variable domain in full (rest from reference TRBV5-1 and TRBJ2-5): KAGVTQTPRYLIKTRGQQVTLSCSPISGHRSVSWYQQTPGQGLQFLFEYFSETQRNKGNFPGRFSGRQFSNSRSEMNVSTLELGDSALYLCASSLVNNQETQYFGPGTRLLVL.

This chain links TRBV6-5 with TRBJ1-2, with TRBD1 matching 8 bases. J was trimmed by 1 base and V by 2 bases; bases with no gene match: 0. Germline CDR1 reads MNHEY; CDR2 reads SVGAGI. CDR3 size: 14 residues. CDR3 loop: CASSYDRGNYGYTF. CDR3 DNA sequence: TGTGCCAGCAGTTACGACAGGGGTAACTATGGCTACACCTTC.

The chain joins TRBV7-3 to TRBJ2-3, with 8 bases aligning to TRBD1. V gave up 0 bases and J gave up 2 bases; unmatched junction bases: 4. This CDR3 region has 16 residues. Per germline, CDR1 SGHTA and CDR2 FQGTGA. CDR3 bases: TGTGCCAGCAGCTTAACGGACAGGGTTTCCACAGATACGCAGTATTTT. Translated: CASSLTDRVSTDTQYF.

The chain combines TRBV29-1 with TRBJ2-2; possibly TRBD2 for D (5 bases). Germline V gene data show CDR1 as SQVTM and CDR2 as ANQGSEA. Trimming shortened V by 1 base and J by 12 bases, and 15 bases separated the two germline ends. The CDR3 extends over 13 amino acids. The CDR3 here is CSVEVGLKEKLFF. Here the CDR3 DNA reads TGCAGCGTTGAAGTCGGACTGAAGGAGAAGCTGTTTTTT.

The chain combines TRBV25-1 with TRBJ2-3; D remains ambiguous. Per germline, CDR1 MGHDK and CDR2 SYGVNS. The ends were cut back, 5 bases at V and 2 bases at J, with 17 bases in the middle. The length of the CDR3 is 16 residues. CDR3 sequence: CASSPLATATTDTQYF. CDR3 nucleotides: TGTGCCAGCAGTCCCCTGGCTACAGCCACCACAGATACGCAGTATTTT.

As to this clone: The same CDR3 arises from other DNA sequences in this sample as well. The chain couples TRBV29-1 to TRBJ1-1; 9 nucleotides align to TRBD1. Per the germline V gene, CDR1 is SQVTM and CDR2 is ANQGSEA. The CDR3 consists of 12 residues. J gave up 3 bases and V 7 bases, and 3 bases lay outside the gene matches. The CDR3 DNA reads TGCAGCGCAAGACAGGGGGACACTGAAGCTTTCTTT. Amino acid sequence: CSARQGDTEAFF.

The rearrangement joins TRBV6-5 to TRBJ2-1; D perhaps matches TRBD1 (6 bases). V lost 0 bases and J lost 8, with 8 bases in between. Looked up from germline, CDR1 is MNHEY and CDR2 is SVGAGI. CDR3 length equals 13 residues. CDR3 sequence: CASSYSRGYEQFF. The DNA for the CDR3 is TGTGCCAGCAGTTACTCCAGGGGCTATGAGCAGTTCTTC.

The gene calls are TRBV6-1 and TRBJ2-5; 9 bases are a match to TRBD2. Germline loops: CDR1 MNHNS, CDR2 SASEGT. J was trimmed by 4 bases and V by 2 bases; bases with no gene match: 5. CDR3 length: 15 amino acids. The CDR3 protein is CASSENAGGRETQYF. The CDR3 coding sequence is TGTGCCAGCAGTGAAAATGCGGGAGGGAGAGAGACCCAGTACTTC.

The chain couples TRBV5-4 to TRBJ1-3, with TRBD1 matching 7 bases. V lost 4 bases to trimming and J lost 4 bases; unmatched junction nucleotides: 14. CDR1 and CDR2 (germline): SGHNT, YYREEE (reference sequence). This CDR3 has 17 residues. This CDR3 is CASSPAGGQMTGNTIYF. The DNA of the CDR3 is TGTGCCAGCAGCCCGGCCGGGGGACAGATGACGGGAAACACCATATATTTT.

The genes are TRBV5-1 and TRBJ2-7, with 8 bases matching TRBD2. Germline-derived CDR1 and CDR2 are SGHRS and YFSETQ. V lost 1 base, J lost 2 bases, and 8 bases stayed unmatched. The CDR3 is 16 residues long. The CDR3 nucleotides read TGCGCCAGCAGCTTGAGGCAGCGGGAGCCAACCTACGAGCAGTACTTC. This codes for CASSLRQREPTYEQYF.

This clone turned up a few times. The chain carries TRBV2 and TRBJ1-5, with D perhaps matching TRBD1 (6 bases). The V and J ends lost 6 bases and 6 bases respectively, with 12 bases between them. This CDR3 is 13 amino acids long. Germline CDR1 and CDR2: SNHLY and FYNNEI. CDR3 nucleotides: TGTGCCAGCAGCGGGGGGCAGGTTCAGCCCCAGCATTTT. This translates into CASSGGQVQPQHF.

The chain uses TRBV29-1 and TRBJ1-2; D gene ambiguous. Germline loops: CDR1 SQVTM, CDR2 ANQGSEA. V was clipped by 4 bases and J by 5 bases, with 14 bases between them. The CDR3 runs to 13 residues. The CDR3 sequence is CSVVLPDGYGYTF. The DNA of the CDR3 is TGCAGCGTTGTACTACCCGACGGATATGGCTACACCTTC.

The chain has TRBV19 and TRBJ2-1; 11 positions match TRBD2. CDR3 size: 16 residues. J gave up 4 bases and V 4 bases, and 6 bases lay outside the gene matches. Germline V CDR1 and CDR2: LNHDA, SQIVND (reference sequence). Here the CDR3 reads CASSKLLAGAYNEQFF. In DNA form, the CDR3 reads TGTGCCAGTAGTAAGCTACTAGCGGGGGCTTACAATGAGCAGTTCTTC.

This chain connects TRBV5-5 to TRBJ2-7; 12 nucleotides match TRBD2. This CDR3 is 15 amino acids long. Germline loops: CDR1 SGHKS, CDR2 YYEKEE (reference sequence). V was pared by 4 bases and J by 7 bases, with 9 bases of the junction left unmatched. CDR3 in amino acids: CASSPGLAGIREQYF. For the CDR3, the DNA is TGTGCCAGCAGCCCCGGACTAGCGGGAATTCGGGAGCAGTACTTC.

The chain carries TRBV4-2 and TRBJ1-2; D may be TRBD1 (5 bases). Germline V gene lookup returns CDR1 LGHNA and CDR2 YNFKEQ. The V end was cut by 0 bases, the J end by 6 bases, with 8 bases between. The CDR3 is made up of 13 amino acids. CDR3: CASSQDQGDGYTF. The CDR3 coding sequence is TGTGCCAGCAGCCAAGATCAAGGGGATGGCTACACCTTC.

V usage is TRBV6-4 and J usage is TRBJ2-3, with D tentatively TRBD2 (5 bases). CDR3 length: 14 residues. Between the trimmed V and J ends, which lost 6 bases and 2 bases, there was a span of 12 bases. In germline, CDR1 is MRHNA, CDR2 SNTAGT. Here the CDR3 DNA reads TGTGCCAGCAGCCAAGGCGGGCCCACAGATACGCAGTATTTT. Amino acids: CASSQGGPTDTQYF.

This sequence joins TRBV6-1 and TRBJ2-3, with 14 bases identical to TRBD2. Germline loops: CDR1 MNHNS, CDR2 SASEGT. The CDR3 runs to 16 residues. V shed 3 bases and J 4 bases; nucleotides not matched to a gene: 3. CDR3 bases: TGTGCCAGCAGTGATGGACTAGCGGGAGGTTCAGATACGCAGTATTTT. It specifies CASSDGLAGGSDTQYF.

The chain joins TRBV2 to TRBJ2-2; TRBD2 agrees at 9 bases. The CDR3 runs to 13 residues. After removal of 7 bases from V and 5 bases from J, the junction contained 2 bases not matched to a gene. The germline gives CDR1 SNHLY, CDR2 FYNNEI. This CDR3 is CASTTSGTGELFF. In DNA form, the CDR3 reads TGTGCCAGCACGACTAGCGGTACCGGGGAGCTGTTTTTT. The full variable domain, in which reference TRBV2 and TRBJ2-2 provide the parts outside the CDR3, is EPEVTQTPSHQVTQMGQEVILRCVPISNHLYFYWYRQILGQKVEFLVSFYNNEISEKSEIFDDQFSVERPDGSNFTLKIRSTKLEDSAMYFCASTTSGTGELFFGEGSRLTVL.

The rearrangement links TRBV2 to TRBJ1-4; D is perhaps TRBD1 (6 bases). The CDR3 has 13 residues. Germline CDR1 and CDR2: SNHLY and FYNNEI. The germline V and J ends were trimmed by 4 bases and 5 bases, with 8 bases remaining between them. The chain's CDR3 is CASSGTENEKLFF. The CDR3 DNA follows: TGTGCCAGCAGTGGGACAGAAAATGAAAAACTGTTTTTT.

The chain recombines TRBV30 with TRBJ1-1; the D is unclear. Trimming took 0 bases from V and 3 from J, leaving 14 bases between them. This CDR3 spans 15 amino acids. Per germline, CDR1 GTSNPN and CDR2 SVGIG (reference sequence). CDR3 nucleotide sequence: TGTGCCTGGAGTGTTGGATTCAGGCTTCACACTGAAGCTTTCTTT. Protein: CAWSVGFRLHTEAFF.

This clone has just a few counts. This rearrangement joins TRBV30 to TRBJ1-1; TRBD1 matches at 7 bases. This CDR3 contains 13 residues. Germline V gene data show CDR1 as GTSNPN and CDR2 as SVGIG (reference sequence). The trim removed 3 bases at V and 4 bases at J, leaving 5 bases unmatched. CDR3 loop: CAWRRGRVTEAFF. The CDR3 DNA reads TGTGCCTGGAGGAGGGGGCGCGTCACTGAAGCTTTCTTT.